These 4 T cell receptor beta chains came from one sample sequenced in a study of T cells in Graves' hyperthyroidism and ophthalmopathy. From RNA transcripts, TCR beta CDR3 regions were amplified. The TCR CDR3 was amplified in a first-round RT-PCR using the HTBI primer set. TCRdb ran MiXCR on the multiplex PCR reads and lists one entry per CDR3 protein. The table has over 700,000 distinct CDR3 sequences, roughly a third seen once. Sequencing input: blood. The receptor source for this set is a middle-aged woman with Graves' hyperthyroidism.

The rearrangement uses TRBV7-9 and TRBJ1-1; TRBD1 matches 9 bases. Trimming removed 3 bases from V and 4 bases from J; junction bases left unmatched: 3. Germline V gene lookup returns CDR1 SEHNR and CDR2 FQNEAQ (reference sequence). The CDR3 extends over 14 amino acids. The CDR3: CASSFDRGSTEAFF. CDR3 coding DNA: TGTGCCAGCAGCTTCGACAGGGGGTCCACTGAAGCTTTCTTT. Together with reference TRBV7-9 and TRBJ1-1, the CDR3 gives the full variable domain: DTGVSQNPRHKITKRGQNVTFRCDPISEHNRLYWYRQTLGQGPEFLTYFQNEAQLEKSRLLSDRFSAERPKGSFSTLEIQRTEQGDSAMYLCASSFDRGSTEAFFGQGTRLTVV.

The chain joins TRBV15 to TRBJ1-5, with D unresolved. The CDR3 totals 14 residues. V lost 2 bases and J 5 bases, leaving 10 bases between the germline ends. Germline V gene lookup returns CDR1 LNHNV and CDR2 YYDKDF (reference sequence). CDR3 DNA sequence: TGTGCCACCAGCAGATCCCAGCCCGATCAGCCCCAGCATTTT. Amino acids: CATSRSQPDQPQHF.

Ten or more counts support this clonotype. The chain combines TRBV15 with TRBJ1-3, with a weak D call TRBD1 (6 bases). The V end lost 0 bases, the J end lost 7 bases, and 13 bases lay between the germline ends. The germline V gene has CDR1 LNHNV and CDR2 YYDKDF (reference sequence). CDR3 length equals 15 residues. The CDR3 nucleotides read TGTGCCACCAGCAGAGATGGGGGGGCGTGGAACACCATATATTTT. Amino acid sequence: CATSRDGGAWNTIYF.

The table lists this clonotype with many counts. This rearrangement joins TRBV2 to TRBJ1-1, with no clear D. Germline assignment: CDR1 SNHLY and CDR2 FYNNEI. V was trimmed by 6 bases and J by 6 bases, leaving 8 bases between them. This CDR3 comprises 11 residues. The CDR3 DNA reads TGTGCCAGCAGGGCACTTTCTGAAGCTTTCTTT. Translation gives CASRALSEAFF.